This TCR beta chain was obtained from a study of blood T cell repertoires in COVID-19. Study-level background: The samples span acute and convalescent COVID-19 from the United States, Italy and Spain. T cells, B-cell-depleted T cells, or PBMCs supplied cDNA or gDNA.

Authors' data handling: Amplified reference gene primers provided the basis for estimating nucleated cell counts. Sequencing was performed with immunoSEQ multiplex PCR; in TCRdb, only in-frame clones are kept and a portion is missing. The DNA was the basis for D and trimming; V, J and clone size are from that table. The table has about 150,000 clones, around nine tenths seen once. This CDR3 is built from 14 residues. After removal of 1 base from V and 2 bases from J, the junction contained 2 bases not matched to a gene. Germline V gene data show CDR1 as SGHNT and CDR2 as YYREEE (reference sequence). This clone is a singleton in its sample.

The chain links TRBV5-4 to TRBJ2-7; 8 nucleotides line up with TRBD2. This receptor was identified in a man in his fifties or sixties with COVID-19, enrolled during active disease. The sample taken for sequencing was peripheral blood. CDR3 in DNA: TGTGCCAGCAGCTTGACTAGCGGACCCTACGAGCAGTACTTC. This translates into CASSLTSGPYEQYF.